This T cell receptor (beta chain) was documented in a study of CD8 T cells in Susac syndrome. RNA in amounts of roughly 0.5 to 1 ug was reverse transcribed with random hexamers. The authors amplified TCR beta CDR3 across 54 Vbeta and 13 Jbeta using immunoSEQ multiplex PCR. A single record per CDR3 protein comes from TCRdb applying MiXCR to the immunoSEQ multiplex PCR reads. This table holds about 200,000 distinct CDR3 sequences, approximately 95% found once. TEMRA cells were FACS-enriched, while CD8+ and CD4+ T cells were negatively isolated. V was trimmed by 6 bases and J by 0 bases, leaving 8 bases between them. CDR3 length equals 12 residues. Germline V lookup: CDR1 SQVTM, CDR2 ANQGSEA.

Source material: CD4+ T cells from PBMCs. The chain carries TRBV29-1 and TRBJ1-2; D gene uncertain. The clonotype comes from a human donor with multiple sclerosis. In nucleotides, the CDR3 is TGCAGCGTCCGAGGTTCTAACTATGGCTACACCTTC. Translation gives CSVRGSNYGYTF.